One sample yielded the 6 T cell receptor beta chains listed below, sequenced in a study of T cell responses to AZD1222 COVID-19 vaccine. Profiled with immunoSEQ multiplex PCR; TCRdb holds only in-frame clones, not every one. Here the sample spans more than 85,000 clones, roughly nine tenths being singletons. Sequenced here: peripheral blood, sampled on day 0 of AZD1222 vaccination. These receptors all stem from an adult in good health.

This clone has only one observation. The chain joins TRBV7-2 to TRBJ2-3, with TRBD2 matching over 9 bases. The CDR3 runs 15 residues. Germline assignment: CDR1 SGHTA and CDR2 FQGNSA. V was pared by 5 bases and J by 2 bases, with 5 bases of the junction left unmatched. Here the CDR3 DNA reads TGTGCCAGCAGCGCCCGACTAGCGGACACAGATACGCAGTATTTT. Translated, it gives CASSARLADTDTQYF.

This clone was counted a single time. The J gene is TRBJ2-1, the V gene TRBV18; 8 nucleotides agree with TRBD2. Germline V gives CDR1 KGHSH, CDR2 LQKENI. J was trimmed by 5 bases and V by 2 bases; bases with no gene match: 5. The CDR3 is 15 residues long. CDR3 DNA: TGTGCCAGCTCACCAGGGCTAGCGGGTAACAATGAGCAGTTCTTC. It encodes CASSPGLAGNNEQFF.

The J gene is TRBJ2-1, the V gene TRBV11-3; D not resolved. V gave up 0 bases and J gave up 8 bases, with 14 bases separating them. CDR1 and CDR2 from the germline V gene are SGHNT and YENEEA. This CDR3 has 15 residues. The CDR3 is CASSLDGSEFDEQFF. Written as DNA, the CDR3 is TGTGCCAGCAGCTTAGATGGCTCTGAGTTCGATGAGCAGTTCTTC.

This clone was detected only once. The CDR3 protein is CASSDRDRLNYGYTF. CDR3 coding DNA: TGTGCCAGTAGTGACCGGGACAGACTTAACTATGGCTACACCTTC. The chain joins TRBV19 to TRBJ1-2, with 7 bases fitting TRBD1. V was clipped by 5 bases and J by 1 base; unmatched bases: 7. CDR3 length: 15 residues. From germline, CDR1 is LNHDA and CDR2 SQIVND (reference sequence).

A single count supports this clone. The CDR3: CASSLYSGGPSGANVLTF. The CDR3 bases are TGTGCCAGCAGCCTCTACAGCGGGGGGCCGTCCGGGGCCAACGTCCTGACTTTC. V is TRBV3-1 (or the pseudogene TRBV3-2) and J is TRBJ2-6, with 9 positions matching TRBD2. Germline-derived CDR1 and CDR2 are LGHDT and YNNKEL (reference sequence). The CDR3 is made up of 18 amino acids. Trimming cost V 4 bases and J 4 bases; bases outside gene matches: 11.

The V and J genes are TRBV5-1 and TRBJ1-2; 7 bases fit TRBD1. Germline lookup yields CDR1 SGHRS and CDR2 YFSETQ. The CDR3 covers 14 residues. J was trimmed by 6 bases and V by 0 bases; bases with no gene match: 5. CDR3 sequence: CASSLDRQGDGYTF. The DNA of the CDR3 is TGCGCCAGCAGCTTGGACAGACAGGGCGATGGCTACACCTTC.